Below, 27 T cell receptor beta chains from the same sample are listed, as sequenced in a study of T cell repertoires in cytomegalovirus infection. A single record per CDR3 protein comes from TCRdb applying MiXCR to the reads. Of 150,000 or so distinct CDR3 sequences detected, around 20% appear once; the ten largest clones hold 11%. The sample was PBMCs. The receptors stem from a human donor in good health (CMV status not recorded). Some clones in this sample may be carry-over from other donors' samples.

Note on this clonotype: Compared with germline, one end of the junction differs, possibly owing to a read error. This sequence joins TRBV2 and TRBJ1-2; D is unresolved. Germline V lookup: CDR1 SNHLY, CDR2 FYNNEI. This CDR3 has 14 amino acids. The CDR3 DNA follows: TGTGCCAGCAGTGGGTACAGAATGAACTATGGCTTCACCTTC. This gives the protein CASSGYRMNYGFTF.

This clonotype was seen repeatedly, ten times or more. The rearrangement links TRBV28 to TRBJ2-7; D not certain. Looked up from germline, CDR1 is MDHEN and CDR2 is SYDVKM. V lost 7 bases, J lost 7 bases, and 11 bases lay in between. The CDR3 is 11 amino acids. CDR3 bases: TGTGCCAGCACTTCCCGAGGAGAGCAGTACTTC. It specifies CASTSRGEQYF.

This clonotype appeared a few times. For the CDR3, the DNA is TGTGCCAGCAGTGCAAACCCCGGGACCCCGTTGGATGAGCAGTTCTTC. Translating it yields CASSANPGTPLDEQFF. The chain has TRBV2 and TRBJ2-1; D is perhaps TRBD1 or TRBD2 (5 bases each). The V gene lost 4 bases and the J gene lost 8 bases, with 21 bases spanning the gap. Germline-derived CDR1 and CDR2 are SNHLY and FYNNEI. The CDR3 consists of 16 residues.

This clonotype was recorded many times. Germline and junction disagree at one end, which may indicate a read error. The chain couples TRBV7-2 to TRBJ1-1, with a weak D call TRBD1 (5 bases). The germline V gene has CDR1 SGHTA and CDR2 FQGNSA. CDR3 length: 14 residues. The CDR3 here is CASSVARTTTEAFF. Written as DNA, the CDR3 is TGTGCCAGCAGCGTAGCGCGGACAACGACTGAAGCTTTCTTT. The whole variable domain, filled in from reference TRBV7-2 and TRBJ1-1, reads GAGVSQSPSNKVTEKGKDVELRCDPISGHTALYWYRQSLGQGLEFLIYFQGNSAPDKSGLPSDRFSAERTGGSVSTLTIQRTQQEDSAVYLCASSVARTTTEAFFGQGTRLTVV.

This rearrangement joins TRBV28 to TRBJ1-4, with 10 bases that match TRBD1. The germline gives CDR1 MDHEN, CDR2 SYDVKM. CDR3 length: 15 amino acids. V lost 4 bases to trimming and J lost 6 bases; unmatched junction nucleotides: 5. In DNA, the CDR3 is TGTGCCAGCAGTTCCCCCGGGACAGGGGATGAAAAACTGTTTTTT. Translated: CASSSPGTGDEKLFF.

This clonotype was seen more than once but under ten times. The chain carries TRBV28 and TRBJ2-7; the D is unclear. Germline CDR1 and CDR2: MDHEN and SYDVKM. The CDR3 is 11 amino acids. V shed 9 bases and J shed 2 bases, with 8 bases lying between them. CDR3 bases: TGTGCCAGGATTGCAACCTACGAGCAGTACTTC. Translating gives CARIATYEQYF.

In this sample, this clonotype turned up many times. The chain has TRBV2 and TRBJ1-5, with 10 bases identical to TRBD1. The V gene end was trimmed by 5 bases and the J gene end by 2 bases; junction bases not matched to a gene: 3. The CDR3 is 15 residues long. The germline gives CDR1 SNHLY, CDR2 FYNNEI. CDR3 residues: CASSSGTGGNQPQHF. The CDR3 DNA follows: TGTGCCAGCAGTTCCGGGACAGGGGGCAATCAGCCCCAGCATTTT.

The rearrangement uses TRBV29-1 and TRBJ2-1; D ambiguous. The CDR3 loop spans 16 amino acids. Looked up from germline, CDR1 is SQVTM and CDR2 is ANQGSEA. Trimming pared 3 bases from V and 5 bases from J, leaving 20 bases between. The CDR3 loop reads CSVDGVTSTSNNEQFF. The CDR3 bases are TGCAGCGTTGATGGGGTGACATCTACATCAAACAATGAGCAGTTCTTC.

The rearrangement joins TRBV20-1 to TRBJ2-7, with 10 bases matching TRBD1. The CDR3 contains 16 residues. The ends lost 1 base at V and 2 bases at J; junction bases unmatched: 8. The germline gives CDR1 DFQATT, CDR2 SNEGSKA (reference sequence). CDR3 amino acids: CSARVLTGQGTYEQYF. CDR3 nucleotide sequence: TGCAGTGCTAGAGTACTAACGGGACAGGGGACCTACGAGCAGTACTTC.

This clonotype was counted at least ten times. This sequence joins TRBV11-2 and TRBJ2-5; D ambiguous. Trimming cost V 2 bases and J 2 bases, with 6 bases left between them. This CDR3 contains 13 residues. From germline, CDR1 is SGHAT and CDR2 FQNNGV. CDR3 region: CASSLSGQETQYF. As DNA, the CDR3 is TGTGCCAGCAGCTTATCCGGGCAAGAGACCCAGTACTTC.

In DNA form, the CDR3 reads TGTGCCAGCTCACCTCAGGGATTTAGCTCCTACAATGAGCAGTTCTTC. It specifies CASSPQGFSSYNEQFF. The chain is built from TRBV18 and TRBJ2-1, with D perhaps matching TRBD1 (5 bases). Trimming took off 3 bases at V and 0 bases at J, with 12 bases between the two ends. The CDR3 length is 16 residues. The germline V gene encodes CDR1 KGHSH and CDR2 LQKENI.

This clonotype was counted many times. The gene calls are TRBV7-9 and TRBJ1-5; 11 nucleotides agree with TRBD1. With 5 bases clipped from V and 1 base from J, the junction kept 4 bases outside the gene matches. Germline V gives CDR1 SEHNR, CDR2 FQNEAQ (reference sequence). The CDR3 covers 16 residues. CDR3 nucleotides: TGTGCCAGCAGCATTGGGACAGGGGGAAGCAATCAGCCCCAGCATTTT. Encoded protein: CASSIGTGGSNQPQHF.

The chain combines TRBV5-5 with TRBJ2-7; D gene uncertain. The CDR3 covers 10 residues. CDR1 and CDR2 from the germline V gene are SGHKS and YYEKEE (reference sequence). Trimming pared 2 bases from V and 11 bases from J, leaving 8 bases between. The CDR3 spells CASSFEAEYF. In DNA, the CDR3 is TGTGCCAGCAGCTTCGAGGCGGAGTACTTC.

CDR3 bases: TGTGCCAGCAGTTTATCGGGCCTTTTACAGGGGGCGCTGATCATTCAGTACTTC. It yields the protein CASSLSGLLQGALIIQYF. The chain carries TRBV28 and TRBJ2-4; 9 bases map to TRBD1. The V segment lost 1 base and the J segment 9 bases; nucleotides outside the gene matches: 16. Germline V lookup: CDR1 MDHEN, CDR2 SYDVKM. The CDR3 is 18 residues long.

A few counts support this clonotype. The chain is built from TRBV6-6 and TRBJ2-3; 11 nucleotides align to TRBD2. Losses at the gene ends were 0 bases for V and 3 bases for J; bases not matched to a gene: 11. This CDR3 contains 19 residues. The germline V gene encodes CDR1 MNHNY and CDR2 SVGAGI (reference sequence). CDR3 coding DNA: TGTGCCAGCAGTTACTCCGTAGCGGGGGGGCGGCTGATTACAGATACGCAGTATTTT. Its translation is CASSYSVAGGRLITDTQYF.

This clonotype was detected only a few times. This chain links TRBV19 with TRBJ2-1; a possible D gene is TRBD2 (6 bases). Per the germline V gene, CDR1 is LNHDA and CDR2 is SQIVND (reference sequence). Trimming took 5 bases from V and 0 from J, leaving 11 bases between them. CDR3 length: 15 amino acids. CDR3 amino acids: CASSPEGLSYNEQFF. DNA of the CDR3: TGTGCCAGTAGTCCCGAGGGACTCTCCTACAATGAGCAGTTCTTC.

In the case of this clonotype: This clone may be a read error of a much larger clone one base away. This chain links TRBV12-3 or TRBV12-4 with TRBJ2-7, with D possibly matching TRBD2 (7 bases). CDR3 length equals 16 residues. CDR3 region: CASSLMAGASSYDQYF. CDR3 nucleotide sequence: TGTGCCAGCAGTTTAATGGCGGGGGCTAGCTCCTACGATCAGTACTTC.

This clonotype occurred many times. The CDR3 region is CATSDFYEQYF. The CDR3, as DNA: TGTGCCACCTCGGACTTCTACGAGCAGTACTTC. This rearrangement joins TRBV19 to TRBJ2-7, with D perhaps matching TRBD2 (5 bases). V gave up 10 bases and J gave up 3 bases, with 10 bases separating them. Germline V gene sequence: CDR1 LNHDA, CDR2 SQIVND (reference sequence). CDR3 length: 11 residues.

This clonotype showed up just a few times. The V gene is TRBV28, the J gene TRBJ1-3; D gene uncertain. The CDR3 sequence is 14 residues long. Trimming took off 5 bases at V and 0 bases at J, with 8 bases between the two ends. From germline, CDR1 is MDHEN and CDR2 SYDVKM. CDR3 sequence: CASSPFVSGNTIYF. Here the CDR3 DNA reads TGTGCCAGCAGTCCGTTTGTCTCTGGAAACACCATATATTTT.

This clonotype has only a few counts. The rearrangement joins TRBV11-2 to TRBJ2-7, with D perhaps matching TRBD2 (5 bases). The germline V and J ends were trimmed by 1 base and 5 bases, with 9 bases remaining between them. Per germline, CDR1 SGHAT and CDR2 FQNNGV. CDR3 length: 13 amino acids. The CDR3 coding sequence is TGTGCCAGCAGCTTAGGAGGGAGTGACGAGCAGTACTTC. It is translated as CASSLGGSDEQYF. Supplemented by reference TRBV11-2 and TRBJ2-7, the full variable domain reads EAGVAQSPRYKIIEKRQSVAFWCNPISGHATLYWYQQILGQGPKLLIQFQNNGVVDDSQLPKDRFSAERLKGVDSTLKIQPAKLEDSAVYLCASSLGGSDEQYFGPGTRLTVT.

The J gene is TRBJ2-7, the V gene TRBV20-1, with 10 nucleotides matching TRBD2. This CDR3 is built from 15 residues. J was trimmed by 2 bases and V by 4 bases; bases with no gene match: 8. The germline CDR1 and CDR2 sequences are DFQATT and SNEGSKA (reference sequence). The CDR3 loop reads CSAISGREPAYEQYF. DNA of the CDR3: TGCAGTGCTATAAGCGGGAGGGAACCGGCCTACGAGCAGTACTTC.

This clonotype was seen ten or more times. The chain is built from TRBV27 and TRBJ2-1, with 12 nucleotides matching TRBD2. In germline, CDR1 is MNHEY, CDR2 SMNVEV (reference sequence). V lost 5 bases, J lost 10 bases, and 9 bases stayed unmatched. The CDR3 loop spans 15 amino acids. The chain's CDR3 is CASSPASGGAYEQFF. The CDR3 nucleotides are TGTGCCAGCAGTCCAGCTAGCGGGGGGGCCTACGAGCAGTTCTTC.

This clonotype was counted ten times or more. This chain links TRBV7-8 with TRBJ1-1; TRBD1 matches 8 bases. The V gene end was trimmed by 0 bases and the J gene end by 1 base; junction bases not matched to a gene: 7. CDR1 is SGHVS, CDR2 FQNEAQ, per germline. The CDR3 length is 17 residues. The CDR3 loop reads CASSLAVIQGGNTEAFF. The CDR3 bases are TGTGCCAGCAGCTTAGCGGTTATACAGGGGGGGAACACTGAAGCTTTCTTT.

With respect to this clonotype: Being one base from a much bigger clone, this may be a read error. The chain couples TRBV7-8 to TRBJ2-3, with D perhaps given as TRBD1 or TRBD2 (6 bases each). Germline CDR1 is SGHVS and CDR2 is FQNEAQ. With 8 bases removed from V and 5 bases from J, the gap between germline ends came to 17 bases. The length of the CDR3 is 14 residues. The CDR3 spells CASGYGGLKDTQYF. The CDR3 DNA follows: TGTGCCAGCGGCTATGGGGGGCTAAAAGATACGCAGTATTTT.

At least ten counts were recorded for this clonotype. The rearrangement links TRBV18 to TRBJ2-5; D ambiguous. This CDR3 is 12 amino acids long. Germline CDR1 and CDR2: KGHSH and LQKENI. The V and J ends lost 3 bases and 5 bases respectively, with 7 bases between them. The CDR3 nucleotides read TGTGCCAGCTCACCCACGATGGAGACCCAGTACTTC. Amino acids: CASSPTMETQYF.

This clonotype has at least ten counts. The rearrangement uses TRBV7-8 and TRBJ1-5; a possible D gene is TRBD1 (6 bases). From germline, CDR1 is SGHVS and CDR2 FQNEAQ. V was trimmed by 1 base and J by 3 bases, leaving 19 bases between them. The CDR3 loop spans 18 amino acids. The CDR3 DNA reads as TGTGCCAGCAGCTTAGAGTCTCCTTTTTGGGACAACAATCAGCCCCAGCATTTT. Translated, it gives CASSLESPFWDNNQPQHF.

This clonotype was picked up a small number of times. The rearrangement uses TRBV5-1 and TRBJ2-2; 8 bases line up with TRBD2. V lost 2 bases and J lost 6; bases outside the gene matches: 0. The CDR3 length is 13 residues. Germline lookup yields CDR1 SGHRS and CDR2 YFSETQ. CDR3 region: CASSLLAAGELFF. In DNA, the CDR3 is TGCGCCAGCAGCTTACTAGCGGCCGGGGAGCTGTTTTTT. Together with reference TRBV5-1 and TRBJ2-2, the CDR3 gives the full variable domain: KAGVTQTPRYLIKTRGQQVTLSCSPISGHRSVSWYQQTPGQGLQFLFEYFSETQRNKGNFPGRFSGRQFSNSRSEMNVSTLELGDSALYLCASSLLAAGELFFGEGSRLTVL.